These 19 T cell receptor beta chains were sequenced from one sample in a study of OX40 agonist ivuxolimab in advanced cancers. Here immunoSEQ multiplex PCR was the method, and the copy in TCRdb shows in-frame clones only, minus some. The sample yields approximately 79,000 clones, approximately 86% seen once. The starting material was CD4+ or CD8+ T cells sorted from blood, obtained in a trial of the OX40 agonist ivuxolimab. Receptors were obtained from an adult with an advanced solid tumor such as melanoma, head and neck, liver or kidney cancer.

This clone has only one observation. The J gene is TRBJ2-3, the V gene TRBV9; no firm D call. The CDR3 is 14 residues long. CDR1 is SGDLS and CDR2 is YYNGEE in the germline V gene. Between the trimmed V and J ends, which lost 0 bases and 3 bases, there was a span of 8 bases. The CDR3 reads CASSVAGVTDTQYF. CDR3 sequence (DNA): TGTGCCAGCAGCGTAGCTGGAGTAACAGATACGCAGTATTTT.

This chain links TRBV7-2 with TRBJ2-7; 9 bases map to TRBD1. V shed 1 base and J 5 bases; nucleotides not matched to a gene: 6. The CDR3 covers 15 residues. Germline V gene sequence: CDR1 SGHTA, CDR2 FQGNSA. The CDR3 nucleotides are TGTGCCAGCAGCTTAGGCGGGACAGGGATCCACGAGCAGTACTTC. This codes for CASSLGGTGIHEQYF. Complete variable domain (other parts from reference TRBV7-2 and TRBJ2-7): GAGVSQSPSNKVTEKGKDVELRCDPISGHTALYWYRQSLGQGLEFLIYFQGNSAPDKSGLPSDRFSAERTGGSVSTLTIQRTQQEDSAVYLCASSLGGTGIHEQYFGPGTRLTVT.

V and J are TRBV7-2 and TRBJ2-3; 11 bases are shared with TRBD2. The ends lost 2 bases at V and 5 bases at J; junction bases unmatched: 6. This CDR3 has 16 residues. Germline lookup yields CDR1 SGHTA and CDR2 FQGNSA. The CDR3 region is CASSLSSGGAGDTQYF. CDR3 DNA: TGTGCCAGCAGCTTAAGTAGCGGGGGGGCGGGAGATACGCAGTATTTT.

This clone was found a few times. The chain joins TRBV5-4 to TRBJ2-5, with TRBD1 matching 9 bases. Germline CDR1 is SGHNT and CDR2 is YYREEE (reference sequence). With V trimmed by 0 bases and J by 1 base, 1 base remained unmatched. This CDR3 has 15 amino acids. CDR3 in amino acids: CASSLGTGAQETQYF. The CDR3 DNA follows: TGTGCCAGCAGCTTGGGGACAGGGGCCCAAGAGACCCAGTACTTC.

In this sample, this clone turned up once. The chain recombines TRBV11-2 with TRBJ2-7, with TRBD1 as a possible D gene (5 bases). Germline loops: CDR1 SGHAT, CDR2 FQNNGV. V lost 5 bases, J lost 1 base, and 12 bases lay in between. The CDR3 consists of 14 residues. The CDR3 protein is CASSRFAGSYEQYF. The CDR3 nucleotides are TGTGCCAGCAGCCGTTTTGCAGGGTCCTACGAGCAGTACTTC.

This rearrangement joins TRBV30 to TRBJ1-5, with D uncertain. This CDR3 comprises 15 residues. Germline values: CDR1 GTSNPN, CDR2 SVGIG (reference sequence). Between the trimmed V and J ends, which lost 2 bases and 4 bases, there was a span of 15 bases. The CDR3 coding sequence is TGTGCCTGGAGTCTTGCCGGACGGCCAAATCAGCCCCAGCATTTT. Its translation is CAWSLAGRPNQPQHF.

The J gene is TRBJ1-4, the V gene TRBV6-5, with TRBD1 identical over 10 bases. V gave up 4 bases and J gave up 8 bases; unmatched junction bases: 4. CDR1 MNHEY and CDR2 SVGAGI come from the germline V gene. The CDR3 extends over 14 amino acids. The CDR3 DNA is TGTGCCAGCAGTTTTGGGACAGGGGAGGAAAAACTGTTTTTT. Amino acids: CASSFGTGEEKLFF.

CDR3 coding DNA: TGTGCCAGCAGTTCGGGACTACAGGGGACCGGGGAGCTGTTTTTT. Translated, it gives CASSSGLQGTGELFF. The rearrangement uses TRBV27 and TRBJ2-2; D is perhaps TRBD1 or TRBD2 (7 bases each). V lost 4 bases and J 5 bases, leaving 14 bases between the germline ends. The CDR3 has 15 amino acids. In germline, CDR1 is MNHEY, CDR2 SMNVEV (reference sequence).

This clone was seen once. The chain uses TRBV6-5 and TRBJ1-3; possible D gene TRBD1, 6 bases. The V end lost 6 bases, the J end lost 4 bases, and 16 bases lay between the germline ends. The CDR3 runs 15 residues. The germline V gene has CDR1 MNHEY and CDR2 SVGAGI. In DNA, the CDR3 is TGTGCCAGCAGCCGCCCAGGGGCAGAGGGAAACACCATATATTTT. Translation: CASSRPGAEGNTIYF.

This chain joins TRBV7-8 and TRBJ1-6; TRBD1 is a possible D gene (5 bases). This CDR3 region has 16 residues. CDR1 and CDR2 from the germline V gene are SGHVS and FQNEAQ. Trimming removed 1 base at V and 5 bases at J, with 12 bases between. The CDR3 protein is CASSLVGDGNNSPLHF. CDR3 DNA sequence: TGTGCCAGCAGCTTAGTAGGGGATGGAAATAATTCACCCCTCCACTTT.

The J gene is TRBJ2-3, the V gene TRBV11-3; 8 positions match TRBD1. Germline trimming cut 4 bases from V and 2 bases from J; bases unmatched to any gene: 2. This CDR3 spans 14 amino acids. Germline loops: CDR1 SGHNT, CDR2 YENEEA. Written as DNA, the CDR3 is TGTGCCAGCAGCTGGACAGGGAACACAGATACGCAGTATTTT. It codes for CASSWTGNTDTQYF.

The chain carries TRBV10-3 and TRBJ1-3; D is unclear. Germline assignment: CDR1 ENHRY and CDR2 SYGVKD. This CDR3 spans 11 amino acids. V was pared by 10 bases and J by 0 bases, with 4 bases between. As DNA, the CDR3 is TGTGCCACAAGCTCTGGAAACACCATATATTTT. It is translated as CATSSGNTIYF.

This chain uses TRBV25-1 with TRBJ2-5; perhaps TRBD1 as D (7 bases). V was cut by 2 bases and J by 2 bases, with 15 bases left in between. The CDR3 extends over 16 amino acids. CDR1 and CDR2 from the germline V gene are MGHDK and SYGVNS. DNA for the CDR3: TGTGCCAGCAGTGAAGGAGGGGGCGACCTTCAAGAGACCCAGTACTTC. It is translated as CASSEGGGDLQETQYF.

This clone was counted only a few times. The genes are TRBV10-3 and TRBJ1-6; D is unclear. V lost 8 bases to trimming and J lost 7 bases, with 12 bases between them. This CDR3 comprises 13 residues. Germline V CDR1 and CDR2: ENHRY, SYGVKD. The CDR3 DNA follows: TGTGCCATCTCCGAAGGACGGAATTCACCCCTCCACTTT. Residues: CAISEGRNSPLHF.

A single count supports this clone. The V gene is TRBV10-1, the J gene TRBJ2-3; TRBD2 matches at 9 bases. V lost 3 bases to trimming and J lost 4 bases; unmatched junction nucleotides: 5. Germline loops: CDR1 WNHNN, CDR2 SYGVQD (reference sequence). CDR3 size: 15 residues. The CDR3 DNA reads as TGCGCCAGCAGTGATAGCGGGGGTTGGGCAGATACGCAGTATTTT. Residues: CASSDSGGWADTQYF.

The chain combines TRBV9 with TRBJ2-3; 8 nucleotides align to TRBD2. CDR3 size: 16 residues. Germline-derived CDR1 and CDR2 are SGDLS and YYNGEE. V shed 4 bases and J 3 bases; nucleotides not matched to a gene: 10. The CDR3 nucleotides are TGTGCCAGCAGCTCCCGGGGTAGCGGGGTTACAGATACGCAGTATTTT. Protein: CASSSRGSGVTDTQYF. The full variable domain, completed using reference TRBV9 and TRBJ2-3, is DSGVTQTPKHLITATGQRVTLRCSPRSGDLSVYWYQQSLDQGLQFLIQYYNGEERAKGNILERFSAQQFPDLHSELNLSSLELGDSALYFCASSSRGSGVTDTQYFGPGTRLTVL.

This clone has just a few counts. The chain joins TRBV5-8 to TRBJ2-5; the match to TRBD1 covers 11 bases. Germline V CDR1 and CDR2: SGHTS, YDEGEE. This CDR3 comprises 15 residues. V lost 3 bases and J lost 5; bases outside the gene matches: 6. CDR3 sequence reads: CASSWRTGGPETQYF. Here the CDR3 DNA reads TGTGCCAGCAGCTGGCGGACAGGGGGCCCCGAGACCCAGTACTTC.

The V gene is TRBV7-8, the J gene TRBJ2-1; possibly TRBD2 for D (6 bases). The CDR3 is 14 amino acids. Deletions cut 1 base from V and 6 bases from J, with 10 bases between. Germline assignment: CDR1 SGHVS and CDR2 FQNEAQ. This CDR3 reads CASSLVWRANEQFF. In nucleotides, the CDR3 is TGTGCCAGCAGCTTAGTGTGGAGGGCCAATGAGCAGTTCTTC.

This rearrangement joins TRBV5-8 to TRBJ2-1; D may be TRBD1 (6 bases). CDR3 length equals 14 residues. Trimming left V 3 bases short and J 4 bases short, with 11 bases between. Germline V gene lookup returns CDR1 SGHTS and CDR2 YDEGEE. The CDR3 DNA follows: TGTGCCAGCAGCTACCGGGACAAATACAATGAGCAGTTCTTC. Its protein is CASSYRDKYNEQFF.